This T cell receptor (beta chain) is from a study of blood T cell repertoires in COVID-19. In the study overall: The United States, Italy and Spain were the sources of the acute and convalescent COVID-19 samples. Sources were T cells, B-cell-depleted T cells, or PBMCs; the material itself was cDNA or gDNA.

Germline V gene sequence: CDR1 KGHSY, CDR2 FQNENV. The length of the CDR3 is 15 residues. The V end was cut by 0 bases, the J end by 3 bases, with 10 bases between. The authors' processing: Reference gene primer amplification gave nucleated cell count estimates. Only in-frame clones appear in the TCRdb table, and some are missing; sequencing was by immunoSEQ multiplex PCR. The D gene and trimming were derived from the DNA, and the V and J assignments and clone size from that table. The sample consists of over 150,000 clones, roughly 80% of them appearing once. The chain links TRBV16 to TRBJ2-3; D not certain. The sequencing input was peripheral blood. The sequence derives from a man between 18 and 29 years old with active or convalescent COVID-19. The CDR3 loop reads CASSQSRQFTDTQYF. The CDR3 DNA sequence: TGTGCCAGCAGCCAATCGAGGCAGTTTACAGATACGCAGTATTTT.